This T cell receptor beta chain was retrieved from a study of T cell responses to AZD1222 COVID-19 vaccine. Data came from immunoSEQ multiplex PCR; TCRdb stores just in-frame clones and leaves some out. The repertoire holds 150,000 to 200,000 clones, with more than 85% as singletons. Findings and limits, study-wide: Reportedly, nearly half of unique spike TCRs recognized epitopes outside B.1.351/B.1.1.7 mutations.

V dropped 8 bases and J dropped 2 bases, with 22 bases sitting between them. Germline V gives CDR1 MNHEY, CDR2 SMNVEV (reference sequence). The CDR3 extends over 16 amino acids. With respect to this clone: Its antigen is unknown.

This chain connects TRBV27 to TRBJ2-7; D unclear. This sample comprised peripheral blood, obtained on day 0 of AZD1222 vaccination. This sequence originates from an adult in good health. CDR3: CASSHPSQGGTYEQYF. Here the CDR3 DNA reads TGTGCCAGCTCCCACCCCTCACAAGGCGGCACCTACGAGCAGTACTTC.